The rows below give T cell receptor beta chains drawn from one sample of a study of shared clonotypes between healthy human individuals. Method: immunoSEQ multiplex PCR; TCRdb's copy keeps in-frame clones and lacks some. The table lists some 2,000,000 clones, 95% of them singletons, with roughly 0.13% in the top ten. The sequenced sample was naive CD4+ T cells sorted from blood. These receptor sequences come from a man in his late teens or twenties in good health. Each CDR3 is given with its conserved first and last residue.

13,TRBV18,TRBJ2-4,CASSPTGGDIQYF
14,TRBV5-4,TRBJ2-7,CASSFGQGPYEQYF
14,TRBV30,TRBJ1-2,CAWRRMDSNYGYTF
12,TRBV10-3,TRBJ2-6,CATSPGANVLTF
16,TRBV6-6,TRBJ2-3,CASSSGGAGFSDTQYF
17,TRBV7-2,TRBJ2-1,CASSPVSGTSGNPEQFF
14,TRBV5-1,TRBJ1-2,CASSLGDRADGYTF
15,TRBV15,TRBJ1-2,CATSRDSPGTRGYTF
15,TRBV30,TRBJ2-5,CAWSVQRGSQETQYF
14,TRBV13,TRBJ2-7,CASSSLDRPYEQYF
14,TRBV6-4,TRBJ1-5,CAIPVNWVEQPQHF
15,TRBV27,TRBJ2-7,CASTGLRDRVYEQYF
13,TRBV2,TRBJ1-2,CASSVVRESGYTF
13,TRBV5-6,TRBJ1-4,CASSLQRNEKLFF
17,TRBV18,TRBJ2-6,CASSSGREFSGANVLTF
14,TRBV19,TRBJ1-5,CASSNEGAYQPQHF
14,TRBV6-6,TRBJ1-6,CASIDRAGNSPLHF
16,TRBV5-4,TRBJ2-1,CASSLEGGTSYNEQFF
13,TRBV14,TRBJ1-2,CASSPRDRGVISF
17,TRBV18,TRBJ2-7,CASSPPTSGDRSYEQYF
13,TRBV30,TRBJ2-3,CAWTQTSTDTQYF
15,TRBV30,TRBJ2-3,CAWAHGGKSTDTQYF
15,TRBV7-2,TRBJ2-7,CASSLKAGGPYEQYF
14,TRBV4-3,TRBJ1-2,CASSQGDGGSGYTF
16,TRBV9,TRBJ2-5,CASSVAPAGMQETQYF
16,TRBV6-5,TRBJ2-7,CASSYGLRGGPYEQYF
11,TRBV6-5,TRBJ2-1,CASSWGGEQFF
14,TRBV10-3,TRBJ1-2,CAISGIMTDYGYTF
10,TRBV10-3,TRBJ1-4,CAIGDEKLFF
14,TRBV5-1,TRBJ1-2,CASSFGRTNYGYTF
16,TRBV27,TRBJ2-7,CASSSKAGFRAYEQYF
16,TRBV2,TRBJ2-7,CASRRETKLTYYEQYF
15,TRBV19,TRBJ2-3,CASSLSVFGTDTQYF
15,TRBV6-1,TRBJ2-5,CASSKWSETEETQYF
15,TRBV29-1,TRBJ2-1,CSVGRTSGEGDEQFF
16,TRBV5-6,TRBJ2-3,CASSLVAGWGTDTQYF
14,TRBV2,TRBJ2-2,CASSYGTNTGELFF
12,TRBV6-6,TRBJ2-3,CASSFSTDTQYF
15,TRBV18,TRBJ2-7,CASSLAGEGTHEQYF
13,TRBV7-9,TRBJ1-1,CASSSTKNTEAFF